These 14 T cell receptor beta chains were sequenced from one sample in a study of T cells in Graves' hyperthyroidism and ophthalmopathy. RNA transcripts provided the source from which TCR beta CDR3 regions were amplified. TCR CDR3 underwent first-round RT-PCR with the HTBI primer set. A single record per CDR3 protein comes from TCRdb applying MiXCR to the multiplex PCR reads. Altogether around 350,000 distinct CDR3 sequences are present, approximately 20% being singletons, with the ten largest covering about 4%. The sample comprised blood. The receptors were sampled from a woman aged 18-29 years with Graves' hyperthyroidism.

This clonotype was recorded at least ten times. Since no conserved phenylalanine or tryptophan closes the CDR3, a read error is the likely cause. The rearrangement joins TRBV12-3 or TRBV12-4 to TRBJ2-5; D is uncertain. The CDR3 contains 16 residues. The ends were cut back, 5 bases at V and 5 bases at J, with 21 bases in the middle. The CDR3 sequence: CASSDSGPYSGETQYL. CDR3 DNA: TGTGCCAGCAGTGATTCCGGGCCCTATTCGGGCGAGACCCAGTACCTC.

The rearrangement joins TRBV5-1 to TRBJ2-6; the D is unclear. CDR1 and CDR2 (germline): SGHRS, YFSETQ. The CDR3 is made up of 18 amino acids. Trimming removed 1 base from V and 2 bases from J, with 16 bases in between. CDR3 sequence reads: CASSLFPQMDAGANVLTF. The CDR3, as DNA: TGCGCCAGCAGCTTGTTTCCACAAATGGACGCTGGGGCCAACGTCCTGACTTTC.

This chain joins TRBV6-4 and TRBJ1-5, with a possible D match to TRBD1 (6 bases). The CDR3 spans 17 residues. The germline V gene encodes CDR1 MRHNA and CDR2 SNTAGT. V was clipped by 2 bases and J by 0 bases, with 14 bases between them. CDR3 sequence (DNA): TGTGCCAGCAGTGACCCACAGGGATATTGTAGCAATCAGCCCCAGCATTTT. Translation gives CASSDPQGYCSNQPQHF.

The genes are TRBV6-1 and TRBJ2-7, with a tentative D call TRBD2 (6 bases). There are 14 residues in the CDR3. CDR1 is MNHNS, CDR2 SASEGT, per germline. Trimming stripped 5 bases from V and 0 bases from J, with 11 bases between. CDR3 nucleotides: TGTGCCAGCAGTAAACCCGGGGGCTCCTACGAGCAGTACTTC. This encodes CASSKPGGSYEQYF.

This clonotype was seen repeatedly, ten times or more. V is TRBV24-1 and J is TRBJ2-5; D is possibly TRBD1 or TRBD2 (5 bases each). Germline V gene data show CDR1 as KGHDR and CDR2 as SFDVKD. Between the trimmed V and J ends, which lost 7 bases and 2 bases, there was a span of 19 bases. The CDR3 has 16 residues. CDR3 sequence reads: CATSTGGTVLQETQYF. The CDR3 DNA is TGTGCCACCAGCACTGGGGGAACAGTACTTCAAGAGACCCAGTACTTC.

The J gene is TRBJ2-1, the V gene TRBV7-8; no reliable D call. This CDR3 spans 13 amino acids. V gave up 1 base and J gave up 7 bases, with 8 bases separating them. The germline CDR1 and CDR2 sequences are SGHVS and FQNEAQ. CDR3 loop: CASSLVWGNEQFF. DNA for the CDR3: TGTGCCAGCAGCTTAGTTTGGGGAAATGAGCAGTTCTTC.

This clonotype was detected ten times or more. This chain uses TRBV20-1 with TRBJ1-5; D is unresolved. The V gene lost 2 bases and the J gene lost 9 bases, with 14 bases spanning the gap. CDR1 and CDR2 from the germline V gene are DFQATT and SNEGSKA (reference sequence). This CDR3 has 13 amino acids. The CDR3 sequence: CSARSEYLAPQHF. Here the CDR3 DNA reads TGCAGTGCTAGATCCGAATATTTAGCGCCCCAGCATTTT.

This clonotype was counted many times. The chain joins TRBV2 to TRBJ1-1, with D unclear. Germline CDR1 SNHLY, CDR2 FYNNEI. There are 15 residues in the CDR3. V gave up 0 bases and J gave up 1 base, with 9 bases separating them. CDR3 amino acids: CASSEALSGNTEAFF. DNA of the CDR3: TGTGCCAGCAGTGAAGCGCTTTCAGGGAACACTGAAGCTTTCTTT.

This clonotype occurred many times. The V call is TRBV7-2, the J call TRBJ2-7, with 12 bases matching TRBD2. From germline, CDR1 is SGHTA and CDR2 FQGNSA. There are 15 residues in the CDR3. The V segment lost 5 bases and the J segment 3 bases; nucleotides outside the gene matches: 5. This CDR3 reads CASSAGLAGLYEQYF. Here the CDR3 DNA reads TGTGCCAGCAGCGCCGGACTAGCGGGGCTCTACGAGCAGTACTTC.

CDR3 residues: CASSRPGQGVESYTF. CDR3 sequence (DNA): TGTGCCAGCAGTAGACCGGGACAGGGGGTTGAGAGCTACACCTTC. J is TRBJ1-2 and V is TRBV6-1; 11 nucleotides match TRBD1. CDR3 length equals 15 residues. Germline V gene lookup returns CDR1 MNHNS and CDR2 SASEGT. The V gene end was trimmed by 5 bases and the J gene end by 9 bases; junction bases not matched to a gene: 11.

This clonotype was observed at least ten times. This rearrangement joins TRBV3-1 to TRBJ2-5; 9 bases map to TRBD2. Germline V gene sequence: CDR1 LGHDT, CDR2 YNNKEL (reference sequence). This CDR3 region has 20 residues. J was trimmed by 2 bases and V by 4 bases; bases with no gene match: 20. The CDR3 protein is CASSLRGLAGPRQTQETQYF. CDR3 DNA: TGTGCCAGCAGCCTCAGAGGGCTAGCGGGGCCTCGCCAAACTCAAGAGACCCAGTACTTC.

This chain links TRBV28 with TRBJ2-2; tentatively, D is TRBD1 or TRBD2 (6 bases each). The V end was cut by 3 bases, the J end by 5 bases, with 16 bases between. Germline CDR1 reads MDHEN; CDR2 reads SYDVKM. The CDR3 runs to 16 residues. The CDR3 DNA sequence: TGTGCCAGCAGTTTTCTCCCGGGGGCGAGTACCGGGGAGCTGTTTTTT. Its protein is CASSFLPGASTGELFF.

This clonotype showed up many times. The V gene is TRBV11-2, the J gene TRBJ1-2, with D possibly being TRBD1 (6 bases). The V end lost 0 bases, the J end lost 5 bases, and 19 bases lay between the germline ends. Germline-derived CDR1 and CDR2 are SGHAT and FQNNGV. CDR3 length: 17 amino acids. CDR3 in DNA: TGTGCCAGCAGCTTAGATCCCCGTTGGGCAGGGGATTATGGCTACACCTTC. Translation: CASSLDPRWAGDYGYTF.

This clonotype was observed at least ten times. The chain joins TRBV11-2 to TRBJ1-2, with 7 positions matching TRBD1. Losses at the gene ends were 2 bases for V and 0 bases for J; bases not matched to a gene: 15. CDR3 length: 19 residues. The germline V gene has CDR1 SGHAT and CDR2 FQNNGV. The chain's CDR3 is CASSLPRAWGQNSNYGYTF. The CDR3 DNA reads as TGTGCCAGCAGCTTACCAAGGGCCTGGGGACAGAACTCTAACTATGGCTACACCTTC.